This record looks at one T cell receptor (beta chain) sequence and its context. The authors' processing: It was from reference gene primer amplification that nucleated cell counts were estimated. Sequencing used immunoSEQ multiplex PCR; TCRdb keeps in-frame clones, though not all of them. V and J calls and clone size are copied from that table; D and trimming were computed from the DNA. Of tens of thousands of clones in the sample, about three quarters were seen once. The CDR3 is made up of 13 amino acids. Germline V gene data show CDR1 as GTSNPN and CDR2 as SVGIG (reference sequence). Deletions cut 4 bases from V and 6 bases from J, with 16 bases between. The data are from a study of blood T cell repertoires in COVID-19. Study background: Samples of COVID-19 (acute and convalescent) were obtained from the United States, Italy and Spain. The analysed material was cDNA or gDNA that came from T cells, B-cell-depleted T cells, or PBMCs.

The sequenced material came from peripheral blood. V usage is TRBV30 and J usage is TRBJ2-7; D remains ambiguous. The source is an older man with active or convalescent COVID-19. The CDR3 coding sequence is TGTGCCTGGACTGGAACAGAGTTTCGCGAGCAGTACTTC. Amino acid sequence: CAWTGTEFREQYF.